Included here is one T cell receptor beta chain sequence, with context. Its antigen remains unidentified. Relative to the germline gene, one junction end is altered; a read error may explain this. This sample was included in a study of beta chain features in type 1 diabetes. Expressed TCRB transcripts were sequenced after all isolated RNA was converted to cDNA. Some clones are missing from TCRdb's copy, which holds only in-frame ones; the method was immunoSEQ multiplex PCR. The sample carries some 290,000 clones, roughly 25% recorded once. Overall study findings and caveats: Type 1 diabetes patients had TCRB CDR3s that were shorter (moderately but significantly so) in all four CD4+ subsets.

Per germline, CDR1 SSHAT and CDR2 FNYEAQ (reference sequence). This CDR3 comprises 13 residues. The TCR was taken from a woman between 25 and 40 years old with type 1 diabetes. The chain employs TRBV7-7 and TRBJ2-5; D unclear. Sequenced material: naive CD4+ T cells from blood. The CDR3 nucleotides are TGTGCTAGCAATGGTGGAGTCGGAGAGACCCAGTACTTC. Protein sequence: CASNGGVGETQYF. The full variable domain, rest sourced from reference TRBV7-7 and TRBJ2-5, is GAGVSQSPRYKVTKRGQDVTLRCDPISSHATLYWYQQALGQGPEFLTYFNYEAQPDKSGLPSDRFSAERPEGSISTLTIQRTEQRDSAMYRCASNGGVGETQYFGPGTRLLVL.